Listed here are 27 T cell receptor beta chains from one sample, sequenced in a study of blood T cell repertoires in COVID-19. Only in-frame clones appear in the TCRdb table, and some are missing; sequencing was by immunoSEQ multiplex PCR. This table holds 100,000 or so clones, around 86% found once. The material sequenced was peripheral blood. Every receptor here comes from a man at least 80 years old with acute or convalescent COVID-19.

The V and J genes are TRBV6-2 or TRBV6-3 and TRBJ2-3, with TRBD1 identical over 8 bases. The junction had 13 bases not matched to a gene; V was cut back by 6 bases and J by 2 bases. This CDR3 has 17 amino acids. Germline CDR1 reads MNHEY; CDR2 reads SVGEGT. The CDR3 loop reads CASSPWTGPRLTDTQYF. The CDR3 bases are TGTGCCAGCAGCCCCTGGACAGGGCCCCGACTCACAGATACGCAGTATTTT.

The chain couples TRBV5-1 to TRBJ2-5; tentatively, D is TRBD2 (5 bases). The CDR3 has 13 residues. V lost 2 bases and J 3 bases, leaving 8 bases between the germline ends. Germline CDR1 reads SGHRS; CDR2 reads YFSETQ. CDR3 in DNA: TGCGCCAGCAGCTTCGCGGGCGAAGAGACCCAGTACTTC. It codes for CASSFAGEETQYF.

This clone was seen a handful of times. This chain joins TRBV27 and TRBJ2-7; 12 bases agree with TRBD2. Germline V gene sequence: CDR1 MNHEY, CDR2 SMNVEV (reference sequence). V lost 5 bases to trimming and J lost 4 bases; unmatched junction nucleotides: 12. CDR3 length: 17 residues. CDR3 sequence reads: CASSKGLGLAGSYEQYF. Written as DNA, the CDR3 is TGTGCCAGCAGTAAGGGACTAGGACTAGCGGGAAGTTACGAGCAGTACTTC.

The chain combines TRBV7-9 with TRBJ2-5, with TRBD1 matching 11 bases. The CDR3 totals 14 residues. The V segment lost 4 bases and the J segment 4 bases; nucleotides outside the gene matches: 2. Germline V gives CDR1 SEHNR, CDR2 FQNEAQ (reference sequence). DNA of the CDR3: TGTGCCAGCAGCTCGGGGACAGGGGGAGAGACCCAGTACTTC. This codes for CASSSGTGGETQYF.

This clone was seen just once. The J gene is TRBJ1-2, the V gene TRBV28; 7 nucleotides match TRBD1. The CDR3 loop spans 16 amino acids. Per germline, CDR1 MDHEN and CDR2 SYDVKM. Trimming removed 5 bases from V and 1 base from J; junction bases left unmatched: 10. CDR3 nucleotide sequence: TGTGCCAGCAGTAACCCCGGGACAGTGGATAACTATGGCTACACCTTC. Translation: CASSNPGTVDNYGYTF.

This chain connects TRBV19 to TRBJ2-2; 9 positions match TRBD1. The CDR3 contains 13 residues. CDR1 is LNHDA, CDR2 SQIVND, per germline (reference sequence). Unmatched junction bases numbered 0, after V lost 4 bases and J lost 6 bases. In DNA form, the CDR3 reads TGTGCCAGTAGTAGGGACAGGGCCGGGGAGCTGTTTTTT. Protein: CASSRDRAGELFF.

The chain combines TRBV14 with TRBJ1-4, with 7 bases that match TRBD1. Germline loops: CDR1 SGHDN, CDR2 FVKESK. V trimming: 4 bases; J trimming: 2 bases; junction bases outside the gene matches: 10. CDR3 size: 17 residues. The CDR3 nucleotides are TGTGCCAGCAGCCTTTCAACAGGGGTTGAGACTAATGAAAAACTGTTTTTT. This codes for CASSLSTGVETNEKLFF.

Here the CDR3 reads CSVKGVGELFF. CDR3 in DNA: TGCAGCGTGAAGGGGGTTGGGGAGCTGTTTTTT. The rearrangement links TRBV29-1 to TRBJ2-2; D might be TRBD1 (6 bases). Germline V gene sequence: CDR1 SQVTM, CDR2 ANQGSEA. The CDR3 is 11 residues long. Deletions cut 6 bases from V and 8 bases from J, with 10 bases between.

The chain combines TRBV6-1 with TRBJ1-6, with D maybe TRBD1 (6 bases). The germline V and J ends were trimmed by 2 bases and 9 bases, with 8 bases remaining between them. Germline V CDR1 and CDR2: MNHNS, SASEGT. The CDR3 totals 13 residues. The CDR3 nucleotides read TGTGCCAGCAGTGAATACAGGGTTTCACCCCTCCACTTT. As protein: CASSEYRVSPLHF.

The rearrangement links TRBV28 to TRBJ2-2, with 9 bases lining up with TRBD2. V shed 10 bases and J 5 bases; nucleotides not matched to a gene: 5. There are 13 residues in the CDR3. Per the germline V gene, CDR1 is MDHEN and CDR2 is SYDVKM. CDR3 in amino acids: CATSTSGTGELFF. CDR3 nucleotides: TGTGCCACCTCTACTAGCGGGACCGGGGAGCTGTTTTTT.

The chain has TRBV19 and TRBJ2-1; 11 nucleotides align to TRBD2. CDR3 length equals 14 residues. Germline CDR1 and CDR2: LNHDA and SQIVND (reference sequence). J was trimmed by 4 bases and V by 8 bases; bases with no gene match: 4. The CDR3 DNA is TGTGCCAGTCATAGCGGGAGGGTTTACAATGAGCAGTTCTTC. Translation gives CASHSGRVYNEQFF.

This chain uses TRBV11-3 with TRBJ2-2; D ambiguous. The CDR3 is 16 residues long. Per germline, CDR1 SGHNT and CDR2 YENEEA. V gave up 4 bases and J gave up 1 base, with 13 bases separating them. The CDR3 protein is CASSSAGGLNTGELFF. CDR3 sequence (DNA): TGTGCCAGCAGCTCCGCTGGCGGCCTGAACACCGGGGAGCTGTTTTTT.

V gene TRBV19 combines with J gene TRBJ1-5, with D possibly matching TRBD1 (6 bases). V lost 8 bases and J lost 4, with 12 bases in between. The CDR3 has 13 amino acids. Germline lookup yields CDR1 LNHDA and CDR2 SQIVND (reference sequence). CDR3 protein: CASRKDRNQPQHF. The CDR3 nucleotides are TGTGCCAGTCGTAAGGACAGAAATCAGCCCCAGCATTTT.

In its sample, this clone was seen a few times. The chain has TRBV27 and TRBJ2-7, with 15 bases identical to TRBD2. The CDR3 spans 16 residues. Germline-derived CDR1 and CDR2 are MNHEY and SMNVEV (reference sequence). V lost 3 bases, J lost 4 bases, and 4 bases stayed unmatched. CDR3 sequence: CASSFGLAGGQYEQYF. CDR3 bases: TGTGCCAGCAGTTTCGGACTAGCGGGAGGGCAGTACGAGCAGTACTTC.

CDR3 sequence reads: CASSEGTSGGYEQYF. Written as DNA, the CDR3 is TGTGCCAGCAGTGAAGGAACTAGCGGGGGATACGAGCAGTACTTC. The rearrangement links TRBV6-1 to TRBJ2-7; the match to TRBD2 covers 11 bases. CDR3 length: 15 amino acids. The V gene's germline CDR1 is MNHNS and CDR2 SASEGT. Losses at the gene ends were 1 base for V and 4 bases for J; bases not matched to a gene: 3.

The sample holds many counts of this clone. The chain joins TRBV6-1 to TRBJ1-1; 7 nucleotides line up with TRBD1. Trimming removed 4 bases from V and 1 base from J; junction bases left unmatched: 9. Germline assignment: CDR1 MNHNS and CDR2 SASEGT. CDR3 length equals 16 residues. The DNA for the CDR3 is TGTGCCAGCAGTGCGATGGACAGGCGGACGAACACTGAAGCTTTCTTT. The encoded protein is CASSAMDRRTNTEAFF.

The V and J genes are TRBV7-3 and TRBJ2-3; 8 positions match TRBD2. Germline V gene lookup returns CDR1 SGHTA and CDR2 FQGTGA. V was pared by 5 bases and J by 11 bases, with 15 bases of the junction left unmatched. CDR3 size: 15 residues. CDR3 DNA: TGTGCCAGCAGCCCCCGGAGCGGGAGTCCTGTTGGGCAGTATTTT. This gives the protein CASSPRSGSPVGQYF.

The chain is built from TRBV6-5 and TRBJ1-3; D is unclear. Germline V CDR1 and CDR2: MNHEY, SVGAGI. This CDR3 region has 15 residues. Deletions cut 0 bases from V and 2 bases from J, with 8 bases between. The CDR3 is CASSYSFGTGNTIYF. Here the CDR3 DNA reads TGTGCCAGCAGTTACTCATTCGGTACTGGAAACACCATATATTTT.

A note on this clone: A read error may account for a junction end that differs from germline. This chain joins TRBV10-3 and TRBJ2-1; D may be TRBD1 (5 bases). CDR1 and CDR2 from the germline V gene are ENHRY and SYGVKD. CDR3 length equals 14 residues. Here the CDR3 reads CAIGESTAYNEQFF. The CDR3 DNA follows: TGTGCCATCGGTGAGTCGACAGCCTACAATGAGCAGTTCTTC.

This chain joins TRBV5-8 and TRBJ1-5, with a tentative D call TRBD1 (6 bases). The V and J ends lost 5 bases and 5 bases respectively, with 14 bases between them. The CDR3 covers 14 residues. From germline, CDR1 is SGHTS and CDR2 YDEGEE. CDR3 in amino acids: CASRTSRGDQPQHF. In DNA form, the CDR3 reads TGTGCCAGCAGAACATCCAGGGGAGATCAGCCCCAGCATTTT.

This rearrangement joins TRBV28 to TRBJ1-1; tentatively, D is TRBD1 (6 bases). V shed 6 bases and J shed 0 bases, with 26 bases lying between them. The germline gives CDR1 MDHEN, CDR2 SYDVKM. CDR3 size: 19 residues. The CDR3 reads CASSLTLGTGRLMNTEAFF. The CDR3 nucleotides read TGTGCCAGCAGCCTCACACTTGGAACAGGGAGACTTATGAACACTGAAGCTTTCTTT.

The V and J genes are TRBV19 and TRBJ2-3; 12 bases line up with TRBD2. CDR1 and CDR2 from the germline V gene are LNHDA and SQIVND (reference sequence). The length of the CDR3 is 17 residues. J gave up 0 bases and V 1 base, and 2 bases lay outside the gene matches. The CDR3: CASSIGGTSGSTDTQYF. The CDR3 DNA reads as TGTGCCAGTAGTATAGGAGGGACTAGCGGGAGCACAGATACGCAGTATTTT.

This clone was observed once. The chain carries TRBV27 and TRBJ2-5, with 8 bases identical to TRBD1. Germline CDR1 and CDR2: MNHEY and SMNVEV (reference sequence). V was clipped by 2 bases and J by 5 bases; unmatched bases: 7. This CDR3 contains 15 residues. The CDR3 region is CASSLASGQGETQYF. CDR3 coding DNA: TGTGCCAGCAGTTTAGCATCCGGACAGGGTGAGACCCAGTACTTC.

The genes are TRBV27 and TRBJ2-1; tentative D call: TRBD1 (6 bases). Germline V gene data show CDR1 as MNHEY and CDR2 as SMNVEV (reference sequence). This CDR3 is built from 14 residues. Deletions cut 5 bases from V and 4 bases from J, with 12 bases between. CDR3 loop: CASSPRGVYNEQFF. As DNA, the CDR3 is TGTGCCAGCAGTCCCAGGGGAGTTTACAATGAGCAGTTCTTC.

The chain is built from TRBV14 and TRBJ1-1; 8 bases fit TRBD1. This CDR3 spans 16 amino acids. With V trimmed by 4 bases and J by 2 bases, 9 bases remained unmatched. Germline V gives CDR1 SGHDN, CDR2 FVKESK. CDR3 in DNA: TGTGCCAGCAGCCCCACTCGGACAGGGCGAAACACTGAAGCTTTCTTT. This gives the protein CASSPTRTGRNTEAFF.

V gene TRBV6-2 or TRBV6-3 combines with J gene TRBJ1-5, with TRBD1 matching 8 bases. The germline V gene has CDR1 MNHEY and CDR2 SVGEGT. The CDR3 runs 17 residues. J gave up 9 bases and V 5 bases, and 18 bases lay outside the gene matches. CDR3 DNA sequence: TGTGCCAGCAGTGACCCGGGCCGGGACAGGTCCGCCTGGCCCCAGCATTTT. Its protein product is CASSDPGRDRSAWPQHF.

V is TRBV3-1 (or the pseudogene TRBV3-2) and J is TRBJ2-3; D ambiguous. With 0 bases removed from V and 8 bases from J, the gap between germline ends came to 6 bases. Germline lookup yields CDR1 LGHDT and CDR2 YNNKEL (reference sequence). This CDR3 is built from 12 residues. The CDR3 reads CASSQDRVTQYF. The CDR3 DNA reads TGTGCCAGCAGCCAAGATCGTGTTACGCAGTATTTT.